The 26 T cell receptor beta chains in this list originate from one sample, sequenced in a study of early T cells in non-severe SARS-CoV-2 infection. TCRdb reanalysed the 5' RACE reads using MiXCR and keeps one entry per CDR3 protein. This table holds roughly 100,000 distinct CDR3 sequences, approximately 14% found once. Sequenced material: whole blood. These TCRs come from an adult who was a healthcare worker with PCR-confirmed SARS-CoV-2 infection or an uninfected control (not recorded which).

The V gene is TRBV29-1, the J gene TRBJ1-4; possible D gene TRBD1, 6 bases. Germline assignment: CDR1 SQVTM and CDR2 ANQGSEA. CDR3 length: 16 residues. V lost 7 bases and J 2 bases, leaving 20 bases between the germline ends. In DNA, the CDR3 is TGCAGCGCCAAAGGGGGGAGGGCGGCGACTAATGAAAAACTGTTTTTT. This sequence encodes CSAKGGRAATNEKLFF.

The V call is TRBV28, the J call TRBJ2-4, with D maybe TRBD1 (7 bases). Between the trimmed V and J ends, which lost 7 bases and 13 bases, there was a span of 14 bases. Germline assignment: CDR1 MDHEN and CDR2 SYDVKM. CDR3 size: 11 residues. The CDR3 loop reads CASKSTGRQYF. CDR3 sequence (DNA): TGTGCCAGCAAATCGACAGGGAGGCAGTACTTC.

The table lists this clonotype with many counts. The chain employs TRBV11-2 and TRBJ2-1; D might be TRBD2 (5 bases). This CDR3 comprises 14 residues. The V and J ends lost 1 base and 6 bases respectively, with 10 bases between them. In germline, CDR1 is SGHAT, CDR2 FQNNGV. CDR3 region: CASSLVPSPNEQFF. The CDR3, as DNA: TGTGCCAGCAGCTTAGTACCTAGCCCCAATGAGCAGTTCTTC.

The chain recombines TRBV20-1 with TRBJ2-1; unclear D gene. This CDR3 region has 14 residues. Trimming stripped 3 bases from V and 1 base from J, with 10 bases between. Germline CDR1 DFQATT, CDR2 SNEGSKA (reference sequence). The CDR3, as DNA: TGCAGTGCTAGGTGGGAAGAGTCCTACAATGAGCAGTTCTTC. Its translation: CSARWEESYNEQFF.

This clonotype was seen repeatedly, ten times or more. The chain employs TRBV20-1 and TRBJ2-3; D may correspond to TRBD1 or TRBD2 (5 bases each). In germline, CDR1 is DFQATT, CDR2 SNEGSKA (reference sequence). There are 16 residues in the CDR3. V lost 2 bases to trimming and J lost 2 bases, with 17 bases between them. CDR3 protein: CSARNPGRTITDTQYF. The CDR3 DNA follows: TGCAGTGCTAGAAACCCGGGACGAACTATCACAGATACGCAGTATTTT.

The rearrangement joins TRBV7-6 to TRBJ2-2; 7 nucleotides match TRBD1. V gave up 4 bases and J gave up 1 base; unmatched junction bases: 3. The CDR3 has 15 residues. Germline V gene lookup returns CDR1 SGHVS and CDR2 FNYEAQ. CDR3: CASSSRGWNTGELFF. CDR3 DNA: TGTGCCAGCAGCTCCAGGGGGTGGAACACCGGGGAGCTGTTTTTT. The complete variable domain, with remaining parts taken from reference TRBV7-6 and TRBJ2-2, reads GAGVSQSPRYKVTKRGQDVALRCDPISGHVSLYWYRQALGQGPEFLTYFNYEAQQDKSGLPNDRFSAERPEGSISTLTIQRTEQRDSAMYRCASSSRGWNTGELFFGEGSRLTVL.

This clonotype occurred many times. The genes are TRBV12-3 or TRBV12-4 and TRBJ1-1, with D possibly matching TRBD1 (5 bases). V was shortened by 3 bases and J by 3 bases, with 8 bases between the two germline ends. This CDR3 has 13 residues. CDR3 DNA sequence: TGTGCCAGCAGTTTCACGGGGGACACTGAAGCTTTCTTT. This encodes CASSFTGDTEAFF.

This chain joins TRBV12-3 or TRBV12-4 and TRBJ2-3; 7 nucleotides line up with TRBD2. The CDR3 runs to 17 residues. Trimming cost V 3 bases and J 2 bases; bases outside gene matches: 11. The CDR3 DNA follows: TGTGCCAGCAGTTTCCGTCCCGCGGGGGTCGACACAGATACGCAGTATTTT. Protein sequence: CASSFRPAGVDTDTQYF.

V usage is TRBV28 and J usage is TRBJ2-7; TRBD1 agrees at 7 bases. The germline V gene has CDR1 MDHEN and CDR2 SYDVKM. The CDR3 totals 11 residues. V dropped 5 bases and J dropped 12; count of bases not matched to a gene: 7. The CDR3 region is CASSPGGSVYF. CDR3 DNA sequence: TGTGCCAGCAGTCCAGGGGGTAGCGTGTACTTC. Full variable domain (missing parts from reference TRBV28 and TRBJ2-7): DVKVTQSSRYLVKRTGEKVFLECVQDMDHENMFWYRQDPGLGLRLIYFSYDVKMKEKGDIPEGYSVSREKKERFSLILESASTNQTSMYLCASSPGGSVYFGPGTRLTVT.

The chain employs TRBV5-1 and TRBJ2-2; 12 bases map to TRBD1. Germline loops: CDR1 SGHRS, CDR2 YFSETQ. The V segment lost 4 bases and the J segment 4 bases; nucleotides outside the gene matches: 8. The CDR3 loop spans 17 amino acids. This chain's CDR3 is CASSPGGTGGTTGELFF. CDR3 in DNA: TGCGCCAGCAGCCCTGGAGGGACAGGGGGCACCACCGGGGAGCTGTTTTTT. Full variable domain (remainder filled in from reference TRBV5-1 and TRBJ2-2): KAGVTQTPRYLIKTRGQQVTLSCSPISGHRSVSWYQQTPGQGLQFLFEYFSETQRNKGNFPGRFSGRQFSNSRSEMNVSTLELGDSALYLCASSPGGTGGTTGELFFGEGSRLTVL.

In DNA, the CDR3 is TGTGCCAGCAGTTCCGGACGGTACTCTGGGGCCAACGTCCTGACTTTC. Translating gives CASSSGRYSGANVLTF. The J gene is TRBJ2-6, the V gene TRBV6-6; D is undetermined. The germline V gene encodes CDR1 MNHNY and CDR2 SVGAGI (reference sequence). V was shortened by 4 bases and J by 0 bases, with 10 bases between the two germline ends. The CDR3 loop spans 16 amino acids.

The chain links TRBV3-1 to TRBJ1-6; the D gene is possibly TRBD1 (5 bases). The CDR3 extends over 13 amino acids. Looked up from germline, CDR1 is LGHDT and CDR2 is YNNKEL (reference sequence). Trimming pared 4 bases from V and 6 bases from J, leaving 7 bases between. The CDR3 protein is CASSRDFNSPLHF. The CDR3 nucleotides are TGTGCCAGCAGCCGGGACTTTAATTCACCCCTCCACTTT.

This clonotype was recorded at least ten times. The CDR3 coding sequence is TGTGCCAGCAGTTCCCAGGGTGCCAAAAACATTCAGTACTTC. Protein: CASSSQGAKNIQYF. The chain joins TRBV28 to TRBJ2-4; D might be TRBD1 (5 bases). Germline V lookup: CDR1 MDHEN, CDR2 SYDVKM. The CDR3 is made up of 14 amino acids. V lost 4 bases and J lost 1, with 8 bases in between.

In this sample, this clonotype turned up a few times. The chain uses TRBV7-9 and TRBJ2-1; D gene unclear. Germline CDR1 reads SEHNR; CDR2 reads FQNEAQ (reference sequence). V lost 5 bases to trimming and J lost 6 bases, with 11 bases between them. This CDR3 spans 13 amino acids. The CDR3 loop is CASSPDRPNEQFF. The DNA for the CDR3 is TGTGCCAGCAGCCCCGACCGTCCCAATGAGCAGTTCTTC.

This clonotype was recorded at least ten times. The chain joins TRBV15 to TRBJ2-1; D may match TRBD1 or TRBD2 (5 bases each). The CDR3 extends over 14 amino acids. Germline CDR1 LNHNV, CDR2 YYDKDF (reference sequence). Trimming shortened V by 9 bases and J by 0 bases, and 12 bases separated the two germline ends. CDR3 in DNA: TGTGCCACAAGGGACCGTAGCTCCTACAATGAGCAGTTCTTC. This translates into CATRDRSSYNEQFF.

The chain has TRBV7-6 and TRBJ2-1; D gene unclear. Germline values: CDR1 SGHVS, CDR2 FNYEAQ. This CDR3 comprises 13 residues. The V end lost 3 bases, the J end lost 15 bases, and 18 bases lay between the germline ends. The CDR3 DNA reads TGTGCCAGCAGCTTCTCTTTGGGGTCCGGTGGGTTCTTC. This translates into CASSFSLGSGGFF.

The chain recombines TRBV29-1 with TRBJ1-4, with D perhaps matching TRBD1 (5 bases). Germline CDR1 is SQVTM and CDR2 is ANQGSEA. The CDR3 covers 12 residues. The V end lost 7 bases, the J end lost 3 bases, and 9 bases lay between the germline ends. CDR3 residues: CSAGHSNEKLFF. DNA of the CDR3: TGCAGCGCCGGACACTCTAATGAAAAACTGTTTTTT.

The chain combines TRBV18 with TRBJ2-3; tentatively, D is TRBD1 (5 bases). Trimming cost V 2 bases and J 4 bases, with 19 bases left between them. This CDR3 comprises 17 residues. Germline V gene data show CDR1 as KGHSH and CDR2 as LQKENI. Written as DNA, the CDR3 is TGTGCCAGCTCACCAATATATGACAGCCGATTCGCAGATACGCAGTATTTT. Translated: CASSPIYDSRFADTQYF.

The chain employs TRBV15 and TRBJ1-5; D not certain. CDR1 LNHNV and CDR2 YYDKDF come from the germline V gene (reference sequence). CDR3 size: 16 residues. Deletions cut 0 bases from V and 0 bases from J, with 9 bases between. The chain's CDR3 is CATSRDPYYSNQPQHF. The CDR3, as DNA: TGTGCCACCAGCAGAGATCCGTACTATAGCAATCAGCCCCAGCATTTT. The full variable domain, in which reference TRBV15 and TRBJ1-5 provide the parts outside the CDR3, is DAMVIQNPRYQVTQFGKPVTLSCSQTLNHNVMYWYQQKSSQAPKLLFHYYDKDFNNEADTPDNFQSRRPNTSFCFLDIRSPGLGDTAMYLCATSRDPYYSNQPQHFGDGTRLSIL.

Regarding this clonotype: A junction boundary mismatches the germline segment, possibly from a read error. The chain links TRBV6-6 to TRBJ2-7; TRBD1 aligns across 7 bases. The CDR3 is 15 residues long. Germline V gene lookup returns CDR1 MNHNY and CDR2 SVGAGI (reference sequence). DNA for the CDR3: TGTGCCATCAGTGTTTTACAGGGGAGCTCCTACGAGCAGTACTTC. Translated, it gives CAISVLQGSSYEQYF.

The chain has TRBV3-1 and TRBJ1-4; 8 nucleotides line up with TRBD1. The CDR3 contains 15 residues. Germline CDR1 reads LGHDT; CDR2 reads YNNKEL (reference sequence). The junction had 8 bases not matched to a gene; V was cut back by 5 bases and J by 6 bases. The CDR3 protein is CASSDNRGEDEKLFF. The CDR3 DNA is TGTGCCAGCAGCGATAACAGGGGGGAAGATGAAAAACTGTTTTTT.

V usage is TRBV10-3 and J usage is TRBJ1-2; tentatively, D is TRBD1 (6 bases). V lost 4 bases, J lost 5 bases, and 11 bases lay in between. Germline values: CDR1 ENHRY, CDR2 SYGVKD. The CDR3 is 13 amino acids. CDR3 DNA: TGTGCCATCAGTGGGACAGAAGTTTATGGCTACACCTTC. Its protein product is CAISGTEVYGYTF.

This clonotype was detected a few times. The chain has TRBV12-5 and TRBJ1-1; tentatively, D is TRBD1 (6 bases). Germline lookup yields CDR1 LGHNT and CDR2 FRNRAP. The CDR3 runs 15 residues. The ends were cut back, 2 bases at V and 1 base at J, with 11 bases in the middle. CDR3 amino acids: CASGLYTGSNTEAFF. The CDR3 coding sequence is TGTGCTAGTGGTTTGTATACAGGGTCGAACACTGAAGCTTTCTTT. Complete variable domain (other parts from reference TRBV12-5 and TRBJ1-1): DARVTQTPRHKVTEMGQEVTMRCQPILGHNTVFWYRQTMMQGLELLAYFRNRAPLDDSGMPKDRFSAEMPDATLATLKIQPSEPRDSAVYFCASGLYTGSNTEAFFGQGTRLTVV.

The table lists this clonotype with a few counts. V and J are TRBV7-2 and TRBJ2-5, with 10 bases lining up with TRBD2. V shed 5 bases, J shed 1 base, and the junction held 7 bases outside the gene matches. Germline CDR1 and CDR2: SGHTA and FQGNSA. CDR3 length: 16 residues. The CDR3 nucleotides read TGTGCCAGCAGCCGTAACCTAGCGGGGGCCCAAGAGACCCAGTACTTC. Protein: CASSRNLAGAQETQYF.

This clonotype turned up a few times. The rearrangement uses TRBV21-1 and TRBJ2-7; the table's D call of TRBD1 was not tested on the DNA. TRBV21-1 is a pseudogene locus. This CDR3 is built from 15 residues. CDR3 sequence reads: CARGGLPSPQGEQYF. The CDR3 DNA is TGTGCCAGGGGAGGACTGCCTAGCCCACAGGGCGAGCAGTACTTC.

The sample holds many counts of this clonotype. V usage is TRBV13 and J usage is TRBJ1-5, with D maybe TRBD1 (6 bases). Germline CDR1 and CDR2: PRHDT and FYEKMQ (reference sequence). The CDR3 totals 15 residues. Trimming pared 0 bases from V and 7 bases from J, leaving 13 bases between. The CDR3 DNA follows: TGTGCCAGCAGCTTAGGCGCACAGGGATTGCAGCCCCAGCATTTT. Translating it yields CASSLGAQGLQPQHF.